These 30 T cell receptor beta chains share one sample of origin, sequenced in a study of beta chain features in type 1 diabetes. The sequenced template was cDNA made from the entire isolated RNA. Assay: immunoSEQ multiplex PCR; the TCRdb copy retains only in-frame clones and omits some. Of over 700,000 clones listed, roughly 15% are singletons. Material: naive CD4+ T cells from blood. The receptors were sampled from a woman aged 18-29 years in good health.

This clone occurred a few times. This rearrangement joins TRBV28 to TRBJ1-2; D is unresolved. CDR1 is MDHEN, CDR2 SYDVKM, per germline. The germline V and J ends were trimmed by 7 bases and 3 bases, with 12 bases remaining between them. CDR3 length equals 13 residues. This CDR3 is CASTREGYYGYTF. The DNA of the CDR3 is TGTGCCAGCACCCGGGAGGGATACTATGGCTACACCTTC.

This chain links TRBV14 with TRBJ2-1; no clear D gene. Germline V CDR1 and CDR2: SGHDN, FVKESK. The V and J ends lost 4 bases and 7 bases respectively, with 14 bases between them. This CDR3 has 14 amino acids. The CDR3 protein is CASSRATPRNEQFF. The CDR3 DNA is TGTGCCAGCAGCCGGGCCACCCCGCGGAATGAGCAGTTCTTC.

In DNA, the CDR3 is TGCAGCGTTGTGATAACTAGCGCCAATGAGCAGTTCTTC. It yields the protein CSVVITSANEQFF. The chain employs TRBV29-1 and TRBJ2-1; 7 bases are shared with TRBD2. V lost 4 bases and J lost 6; bases outside the gene matches: 6. Germline V CDR1 and CDR2: SQVTM, ANQGSEA. The CDR3 runs 13 residues.

This rearrangement joins TRBV4-3 to TRBJ2-1; TRBD2 matches at 9 bases. Germline V gives CDR1 LGHNA, CDR2 YSLEER. The CDR3 spans 13 residues. J gave up 9 bases and V 1 base, and 1 base lay outside the gene matches. The CDR3: CASSQGAGGEQFF. The CDR3, as DNA: TGCGCCAGCAGCCAAGGAGCGGGAGGTGAGCAGTTCTTC.

This chain uses TRBV10-3 with TRBJ2-7; 8 positions agree with TRBD2. Trimming at V came to 6 bases and at J to 4 bases, leaving 5 bases not matched to a gene. Germline V gene data show CDR1 as ENHRY and CDR2 as SYGVKD. CDR3 length: 13 residues. CDR3 in DNA: TGTGCCATCAGGGGTCTAGCGGGTTACGAGCAGTACTTC. Amino acid sequence: CAIRGLAGYEQYF.

The chain joins TRBV19 to TRBJ2-1; D gene unclear. Trimming took off 2 bases at V and 5 bases at J, with 19 bases between the two ends. CDR3 length: 17 residues. The V gene's germline CDR1 is LNHDA and CDR2 SQIVND (reference sequence). The CDR3 DNA follows: TGTGCCAGTAGTATACCCAGGCAATCGAGCACGAACAATGAGCAGTTCTTC. As protein: CASSIPRQSSTNNEQFF.

This chain connects TRBV7-2 to TRBJ2-5, with a tentative D call TRBD2 (7 bases). The CDR3 is 17 amino acids. Per germline, CDR1 SGHTA and CDR2 FQGNSA. V shed 2 bases and J shed 1 base, with 17 bases lying between them. Written as DNA, the CDR3 is TGTGCCAGCAGCTTATGGGGGGGCGGGAGAAGCCAAGAGACCCAGTACTTC. It translates to CASSLWGGGRSQETQYF.

This clone has just a few counts. V is TRBV6-6 and J is TRBJ1-1; D is possibly TRBD1 (5 bases). The germline CDR1 and CDR2 sequences are MNHNY and SVGAGI (reference sequence). V lost 2 bases and J lost 4, with 17 bases in between. The CDR3 length is 16 residues. This CDR3 is CASSYTMTVWGTEAFF. In DNA, the CDR3 is TGTGCCAGCAGTTACACAATGACAGTTTGGGGCACTGAAGCTTTCTTT.

This chain connects TRBV18 to TRBJ2-1; TRBD2 might be the D (6 bases). V shed 3 bases and J shed 7 bases, with 10 bases lying between them. There are 13 residues in the CDR3. Per germline, CDR1 KGHSH and CDR2 LQKENI. The CDR3 nucleotides are TGTGCCAGCTCACCGTTACTAGCTAATGAGCAGTTCTTC. Its translation is CASSPLLANEQFF.

This clone was seen only a few times. The rearrangement links TRBV14 to TRBJ2-3; possibly TRBD2 for D (5 bases). The CDR3 is 15 amino acids. Germline assignment: CDR1 SGHDN and CDR2 FVKESK. Between the trimmed V and J ends, which lost 3 bases and 1 base, there was a span of 11 bases. The CDR3 sequence is CASSQRVGGTDTQYF. CDR3 DNA sequence: TGTGCCAGCAGCCAGAGGGTGGGCGGCACAGATACGCAGTATTTT.

This chain uses TRBV7-3 with TRBJ2-3; D gene uncertain. The V and J ends lost 1 base and 3 bases respectively, with 5 bases between them. CDR1 and CDR2 (germline): SGHTA, FQGTGA. The length of the CDR3 is 13 residues. The CDR3 is CASSLIRTDTQYF. Written as DNA, the CDR3 is TGTGCCAGCAGCTTAATTAGGACAGATACGCAGTATTTT.

This clone showed up just a few times. CDR3 in DNA: TGTGCCAGCAGCTTCGGGACAGGGGTCGAGCAGTACTTC. The encoded protein is CASSFGTGVEQYF. The gene calls are TRBV7-2 and TRBJ2-7, with TRBD1 matching 10 bases. Unmatched junction bases numbered 2, after V lost 3 bases and J lost 6 bases. CDR1 and CDR2 from the germline V gene are SGHTA and FQGNSA. This CDR3 region has 13 residues.

The genes are TRBV19 and TRBJ2-1; D is ambiguous. CDR1 is LNHDA, CDR2 SQIVND, per germline (reference sequence). The CDR3 covers 15 residues. Trimming took off 4 bases at V and 0 bases at J, with 10 bases between the two ends. CDR3 sequence reads: CASSTDPSSYNEQFF. The CDR3 coding sequence is TGTGCCAGTAGTACAGATCCGAGCTCCTACAATGAGCAGTTCTTC.

This chain joins TRBV6-5 and TRBJ2-1, with D unresolved. The V gene lost 6 bases and the J gene lost 9 bases, with 18 bases spanning the gap. Germline V gene sequence: CDR1 MNHEY, CDR2 SVGAGI. This CDR3 has 14 residues. CDR3 residues: CASSPLNLGGEQFF. CDR3 nucleotide sequence: TGTGCCAGCAGCCCTCTCAACTTGGGTGGTGAGCAGTTCTTC.

This clone was seen more than once but under ten times. The V call is TRBV11-2, the J call TRBJ2-3, with 7 bases aligning to TRBD1. The ends lost 4 bases at V and 4 bases at J; junction bases unmatched: 14. The germline CDR1 and CDR2 sequences are SGHAT and FQNNGV. The CDR3 totals 17 residues. The CDR3 protein is CASSSSPGQQGADTQYF. The CDR3 DNA sequence: TGTGCCAGCAGCTCAAGCCCGGGACAGCAAGGGGCAGATACGCAGTATTTT.

V and J are TRBV28 and TRBJ1-1; TRBD1 aligns across 8 bases. Germline CDR1 reads MDHEN; CDR2 reads SYDVKM. The CDR3 runs to 14 residues. V lost 4 bases and J lost 11; bases outside the gene matches: 12. This CDR3 is CASSSTGGSLRAFF. The CDR3 coding sequence is TGTGCCAGCAGTTCAACAGGGGGGTCCCTTAGGGCTTTCTTT.

The chain has TRBV4-3 and TRBJ2-7; 10 bases line up with TRBD2. V shed 1 base and J 6 bases; nucleotides not matched to a gene: 9. This CDR3 has 16 amino acids. Germline V gene data show CDR1 as LGHNA and CDR2 as YSLEER. Here the CDR3 DNA reads TGCGCCAGCAGCCAAGGAGCGAGAAGCGGGAGGGGCGAGCAGTACTTC. Protein product: CASSQGARSGRGEQYF.

The V and J genes are TRBV6-5 and TRBJ2-5, with D perhaps being TRBD1 or TRBD2 (5 bases each). Germline V gene lookup returns CDR1 MNHEY and CDR2 SVGAGI. This CDR3 region has 14 residues. The ends were cut back, 5 bases at V and 4 bases at J, with 14 bases in the middle. DNA for the CDR3: TGTGCCAGCAGTCCGGGGCCCGACGTAGAGACCCAGTACTTC. This codes for CASSPGPDVETQYF.

This chain connects TRBV10-3 to TRBJ2-5; 7 bases map to TRBD2. Germline CDR1 and CDR2: ENHRY and SYGVKD. The CDR3 sequence is 14 residues long. With V trimmed by 6 bases and J by 4 bases, 8 bases remained unmatched. CDR3 loop: CAISSTAGVETQYF. In DNA, the CDR3 is TGTGCCATCAGCTCGACGGCGGGGGTAGAGACCCAGTACTTC.

The genes are TRBV6-1 and TRBJ2-2; 9 bases line up with TRBD2. The length of the CDR3 is 15 residues. V was clipped by 7 bases and J by 5 bases; unmatched bases: 8. The V gene's germline CDR1 is MNHNS and CDR2 SASEGT. The CDR3, as DNA: TGTGCCAGCATGCTCCTAGCGGGACGGACCGGGGAGCTGTTTTTT. Protein product: CASMLLAGRTGELFF.

The rearrangement links TRBV29-1 to TRBJ2-3; 12 positions agree with TRBD2. Germline V gene sequence: CDR1 SQVTM, CDR2 ANQGSEA. V lost 4 bases and J lost 4; bases outside the gene matches: 6. CDR3 length: 15 amino acids. Here the CDR3 reads CSVGGLAGRPDTQYF. The CDR3 coding sequence is TGCAGCGTTGGAGGACTAGCGGGAAGGCCAGATACGCAGTATTTT.

The rearrangement uses TRBV5-4 and TRBJ1-1; weak D call: TRBD1 (5 bases). V dropped 2 bases and J dropped 1 base, with 9 bases sitting between them. Per the germline V gene, CDR1 is SGHNT and CDR2 is YYREEE (reference sequence). This CDR3 has 14 amino acids. The CDR3 nucleotides read TGTGCCAGCAGCTTTAAGGGGACGAACACTGAAGCTTTCTTT. Translation gives CASSFKGTNTEAFF.

This clone was detected a few times. The J gene is TRBJ2-7, the V gene TRBV21-1; the table's D call of TRBD1 was not tested on the DNA. TRBV21-1 is a pseudogene segment. The length of the CDR3 is 14 residues. This chain's CDR3 is CASSKQVNSYEQYF. Written as DNA, the CDR3 is TGTGCCAGCAGCAAACAGGTAAACTCCTACGAGCAGTACTTC.

The rearrangement joins TRBV7-2 to TRBJ2-5, with 8 bases matching TRBD2. V gave up 5 bases and J gave up 6 bases; unmatched junction bases: 5. Per germline, CDR1 SGHTA and CDR2 FQGNSA. The CDR3 length is 13 residues. DNA of the CDR3: TGTGCCAGCAGCATTAGCGGGAAACAGACCCAGTACTTC. It yields the protein CASSISGKQTQYF.

In its sample, this clone was seen a few times. Additional DNA sequences in this sample encode the identical CDR3. CDR3 loop: CSVEWPAGTDTQYF. CDR3 DNA sequence: TGCAGCGTTGAATGGCCAGCGGGCACAGATACGCAGTATTTT. V usage is TRBV29-1 and J usage is TRBJ2-3, with a possible D match to TRBD2 (5 bases). Trimming shortened V by 2 bases and J by 1 base, and 10 bases separated the two germline ends. The CDR3 is 14 residues long. The germline V gene encodes CDR1 SQVTM and CDR2 ANQGSEA.

Here the CDR3 reads CASRKGTSTDTQYF. The DNA for the CDR3 is TGTGCCAGCAGGAAGGGGACCAGCACAGATACGCAGTATTTT. The genes are TRBV2 and TRBJ2-3; D tentatively fits TRBD1 or TRBD2 (5 bases each). Trimming left V 6 bases short and J 0 bases short, with 10 bases between. The length of the CDR3 is 14 residues. The germline V gene encodes CDR1 SNHLY and CDR2 FYNNEI.

This chain connects TRBV4-2 to TRBJ2-1, with TRBD2 matching 7 bases. CDR1 is LGHNA, CDR2 YNFKEQ, per germline. Unmatched junction bases numbered 10, after V lost 5 bases and J lost 3 bases. This CDR3 has 16 residues. CDR3: CASSGDYAQYYNEQFF. The CDR3, as DNA: TGTGCCAGCAGCGGGGACTATGCCCAATACTACAATGAGCAGTTCTTC.

This clone showed up just a few times. The genes are TRBV10-3 and TRBJ2-2, with D possibly being TRBD2 (5 bases). V was shortened by 6 bases and J by 6 bases, with 11 bases between the two germline ends. The CDR3 runs to 13 residues. Germline lookup yields CDR1 ENHRY and CDR2 SYGVKD. This CDR3 is CAISPREAGELFF. The CDR3 DNA reads TGTGCCATCAGCCCCCGGGAAGCCGGGGAGCTGTTTTTT.

This clone was found a few times. The J gene is TRBJ1-3, the V gene TRBV28; D is perhaps TRBD1 (5 bases). This CDR3 region has 15 residues. Trimming took 3 bases from V and 3 from J, leaving 12 bases between them. CDR1 and CDR2 (germline): MDHEN, SYDVKM. The CDR3 reads CASSFGGGHGNTIYF. The CDR3 DNA reads TGTGCCAGCAGTTTTGGGGGTGGGCATGGAAACACCATATATTTT.

This clone showed up just a few times. Different DNA sequences within this sample yield the same CDR3. The V gene is TRBV28, the J gene TRBJ2-3; no firm D call. The CDR3 loop spans 12 amino acids. From germline, CDR1 is MDHEN and CDR2 SYDVKM. Trimming pared 6 bases from V and 0 bases from J, leaving 4 bases between. The CDR3 loop reads CASRESTDTQYF. CDR3 bases: TGTGCCAGCAGAGAGAGCACAGATACGCAGTATTTT.